Reported below is one TCR beta chain. Its recognized antigen is unknown. The input lacks base qualities; no much larger clone sits a single base away. The data belong to a study of T cells in localized non-small cell lung cancer (dated by TCRdb to about 2020). Some background on the complete study: The study examined T cell repertoires in a few hundred patients with early-stage NSCLC and compared tumors with uninvolved tumor-adjacent lungs. The cohort was made up of about 240 treatment-naive NSCLC patients whose localized lung tumors had been resected. Of the NSCLC patients, around 130 were male and roughly 100 were female, and the mean age was approximately 64 years.

At diagnosis, peripheral blood, uninvolved tumor-adjacent lung and tumor were collected and stored as a combination of fresh-frozen and FFPE material. For TCR repertoire profiling, the blood samples were analyzed as peripheral blood mononuclear cells. Study-level results and caveats: Higher T cell density in blood was associated with longer overall survival, whereas higher clonality in adjacent lung was associated with shorter survival. Because of the exploratory design, TCR variables were selected using unadjusted p-values without false-discovery rate correction. The highest T cell clonality was observed in uninvolved tumor-adjacent lung, where clonality exceeded that of tumor, suggesting that antigenic responses were more focused in uninvolved tumor-adjacent lung. Of the top 100 tumor clones, a median of approximately 60 were detected in paired uninvolved adjacent lung; under 35 were also among that lung's top 100. Because multi-region tumor sequencing was not done, intratumor heterogeneity could not be ruled out.

TCR beta CDR3 regions were sequenced from DNA using the immunoSEQ Assay. The study's own analysis went as follows. T cell density was computed as TCR beta template counts normalized to usable DNA estimated by amplifying housekeeping genes. Richness was estimated using the preseqR package, with extrapolation to 400,000 templates for PBMC samples and to 120,000 templates for tissue samples. Clonality was taken to be one minus Pielou's evenness. Tissue-enriched TCRs were identified by differential abundance testing using productive amino-acid clonotypes, minimum total count 5 and alpha 0.1. Repertoire overlap between compartments was quantified with the Jaccard Index and Morisita Overlap Index. GLIPH grouped TCR beta CDR3s together with public tetramer-defined viral CDR3s, and a viral motif had to include at least three viral sequences and also show V-gene enrichment. The clones in this table, taken by TCRdb from immuneACCESS, are in-frame only. Not every clone is retained; where verified, under half of the shortfall comes from an unresolved V gene, and the cause of the rest is unknown. V and J calls and clone size are as listed in that table; D and trimming were resolved from the DNA. This sample gives around 69,000 clones in total; approximately 87% of them show up just once. Under 2.5% of the sample is held by the ten biggest clonotypes.

Material: peripheral blood, obtained before any cancer treatment. The TCR comes from a woman aged 40-69 years with stage I lung adenocarcinoma.

The CDR3 protein is CASTFPDVTEAFF. The nucleotide sequence is given as TGTGCCAGCACCTTCCCCGATGTCACTGAAGCTTTCTTT. Recombination joined TRBV5-5 with TRBJ1-1, with an unclear D gene assignment. V is pared back by 6 bases and J by 4 bases, with 13 bases lying between the germline termini. CDR1 and CDR2, per the germline V gene (reference sequence), are SGHKS and YYEKEE. The CDR3 goes from the cysteine to the phenylalanine over 13 residues. The only DNA kept is the CDR3, 39 bases in frame from the first base.